Given below is one T cell receptor (beta chain) in context. The data were taken from a study of CD8+ T cells in alopecia areata. Study summary: Oral tofacitinib (5 to 10 mg twice daily) was administered to treated patients.

As the sequencing template, cDNA was produced by extracting RNA and reverse transcribing it. Sequencing was performed with immunoSEQ multiplex PCR; in TCRdb, only in-frame clones are kept and a portion is missing. The table includes about 140,000 clones, roughly 61% detected once. Germline V gene sequence: CDR1 SNHLY, CDR2 FYNNEI. The V and J ends lost 6 bases and 2 bases respectively, with 10 bases between them. The CDR3 length is 13 residues. Here the sequenced sample was CD4+ T cells sorted from blood, taken at week 0. J is TRBJ2-5 and V is TRBV2; no reliable D call. This sequence was found in a human donor with alopecia areata. The DNA of the CDR3 is TGTGCCAGCAGCCGCCGGCCACAAGAGACCCAGTACTTC. This encodes CASSRRPQETQYF. Together with reference TRBV2 and TRBJ2-5, the CDR3 gives the full variable domain: EPEVTQTPSHQVTQMGQEVILRCVPISNHLYFYWYRQILGQKVEFLVSFYNNEISEKSEIFDDQFSVERPDGSNFTLKIRSTKLEDSAMYFCASSRRPQETQYFGPGTRLLVL.